This is a list of T cell receptor beta chains from one sample in a study of T cell responses to AZD1222 COVID-19 vaccine. The data were produced by immunoSEQ multiplex PCR, yet TCRdb's version contains in-frame clones alone and is incomplete. The data show about 120,000 clones, approximately 83% seen once. Sequenced here: peripheral blood, sampled on day 0 of AZD1222 vaccination. The receptors originated from an adult in good health. CDR3s include the opening cysteine and the closing phenylalanine or tryptophan. The order of the fields is clone size, J gene, CDR3 length, V gene, D gene, CDR3 protein, CDR3 DNA. D genes are given only for firm matches. Expanded clones are given a class, and other clones once, few, many or no size at all.

abundance: once; j_gene: TRBJ2-7; len: 14; v_gene: TRBV6-4; d_gene: -; CDR3aa: CASSRDPSSYEQYF; CDR3nt: TGTGCCAGCAGTAGGGACCCTAGCTCCTACGAGCAGTACTTC
abundance: few; j_gene: TRBJ1-6; len: 14; v_gene: TRBV27; d_gene: -; CDR3aa: CASSPGGVNSPLHF; CDR3nt: TGTGCCAGCAGCCCCGGGGGTGTTAATTCACCCCTCCACTTT
abundance: -; j_gene: TRBJ2-5; len: 13; v_gene: TRBV18; d_gene: TRBD1; CDR3aa: CASSPGQAETQYF; CDR3nt: TGTGCCAGCTCACCAGGACAGGCGGAGACCCAGTACTTC
abundance: -; j_gene: TRBJ2-7; len: 12; v_gene: TRBV5-6; d_gene: -; CDR3aa: CASKRGGYEQYF; CDR3nt: TGTGCCAGCAAGCGAGGGGGCTACGAGCAGTACTTC
abundance: -; j_gene: TRBJ1-3; len: 14; v_gene: TRBV7-2; d_gene: -; CDR3aa: CASSLGLSGNTIYF; CDR3nt: TGTGCCAGCAGCTTAGGCCTCTCTGGAAACACCATATATTTT
abundance: -; j_gene: TRBJ1-1; len: 14; v_gene: TRBV11-2; d_gene: -; CDR3aa: CASSTSRGRTEAFF; CDR3nt: TGTGCCAGCAGCACAAGCAGGGGACGCACTGAAGCTTTCTTT
abundance: -; j_gene: TRBJ2-7; len: 12; v_gene: TRBV27; d_gene: -; CDR3aa: CASSLVWGEQYF; CDR3nt: TGTGCCAGCAGTTTGGTCTGGGGCGAGCAGTACTTC
abundance: -; j_gene: TRBJ1-1; len: 14; v_gene: TRBV11-1; d_gene: -; CDR3aa: CASSPAGGRTEAFF; CDR3nt: TGTGCCAGCAGCCCGGCGGGGGGCAGAACTGAAGCTTTCTTT
abundance: -; j_gene: TRBJ2-5; len: 13; v_gene: TRBV7-2; d_gene: -; CDR3aa: CASSFRVSETQYF; CDR3nt: TGTGCCAGCAGCTTTCGAGTCTCGGAGACCCAGTACTTC
abundance: -; j_gene: TRBJ1-2; len: 15; v_gene: TRBV10-3; d_gene: TRBD1; CDR3aa: CAISPGQGYNYGYTF; CDR3nt: TGTGCCATCAGTCCGGGACAGGGGTATAACTATGGCTATACCTTC
abundance: -; j_gene: TRBJ1-5; len: 12; v_gene: TRBV5-4; d_gene: -; CDR3aa: CASSFQDQPQHF; CDR3nt: TGTGCCAGCAGCTTTCAGGATCAGCCCCAGCATTTT
abundance: -; j_gene: TRBJ2-7; len: 14; v_gene: TRBV5-4; d_gene: TRBD2; CDR3aa: CASSGTGGSYEQYF; CDR3nt: TGTGCCAGCAGCGGGACGGGAGGCTCCTACGAGCAGTACTTC
abundance: -; j_gene: TRBJ1-4; len: 16; v_gene: TRBV5-6; d_gene: -; CDR3aa: CASSWRPGGHNEKLFF; CDR3nt: TGTGCCAGCAGCTGGAGGCCCGGCGGCCATAATGAAAAACTGTTTTTT
abundance: few; j_gene: TRBJ1-2; len: 15; v_gene: TRBV24-1; d_gene: TRBD1; CDR3aa: CATSDSAGGNYGYTF; CDR3nt: TGTGCCACCAGTGATTCGGCAGGGGGTAACTATGGCTACACCTTC
abundance: once; j_gene: TRBJ2-3; len: 13; v_gene: TRBV5-1; d_gene: -; CDR3aa: CASSVELGDTQYF; CDR3nt: TGCGCCAGCAGCGTCGAACTGGGAGATACGCAGTATTTT
abundance: -; j_gene: TRBJ1-3; len: 19; v_gene: TRBV2; d_gene: TRBD1; CDR3aa: CASRDHAWGQGVSGNTIYF; CDR3nt: TGTGCCAGCAGGGATCATGCCTGGGGACAGGGGGTTTCTGGAAACACCATATATTTT
abundance: -; j_gene: TRBJ1-2; len: 14; v_gene: TRBV4-2; d_gene: TRBD1; CDR3aa: CASSHDRDRGGYTF; CDR3nt: TGTGCCAGCAGCCACGACCGGGACAGGGGTGGCTACACCTTC
abundance: -; j_gene: TRBJ1-2; len: 12; v_gene: TRBV21-1; d_gene: -; CDR3aa: CASRLRSWGYTF; CDR3nt: TGTGCCAGCAGACTCAGAAGTTGGGGCTACACCTTC
abundance: -; j_gene: TRBJ1-5; len: 16; v_gene: TRBV5-4; d_gene: -; CDR3aa: CASSLGGGVSNQPQHF; CDR3nt: TGTGCCAGCAGCTTGGGGGGAGGGGTGAGCAATCAGCCCCAGCATTTT
abundance: once; j_gene: TRBJ2-7; len: 17; v_gene: TRBV4-2; d_gene: TRBD2; CDR3aa: CASSQDQRGGLTYEQYF; CDR3nt: TGTGCCAGCAGCCAAGATCAGCGGGGGGGTCTAACCTACGAGCAGTACTTC
abundance: -; j_gene: TRBJ2-2; len: 15; v_gene: TRBV9; d_gene: TRBD2; CDR3aa: CASSVPAGGTGELFF; CDR3nt: TGTGCCAGCAGCGTACCCGCGGGAGGCACCGGGGAGCTGTTTTTT
abundance: -; j_gene: TRBJ1-3; len: 15; v_gene: TRBV7-9; d_gene: -; CDR3aa: CASSLDAGPGNTIYF; CDR3nt: TGTGCCAGCAGCTTAGATGCAGGCCCTGGAAACACCATATATTTT
abundance: -; j_gene: TRBJ1-2; len: 13; v_gene: TRBV30; d_gene: -; CDR3aa: CAWSLSGVNGYTF; CDR3nt: TGTGCCTGGAGTCTTTCCGGGGTAAATGGCTACACCTTC
abundance: few; j_gene: TRBJ2-7; len: 14; v_gene: TRBV28; d_gene: TRBD2; CDR3aa: CASGERGGIYEQYF; CDR3nt: TGTGCCAGTGGTGAGCGGGGGGGTATTTACGAGCAGTACTTC
abundance: few; j_gene: TRBJ2-2; len: 14; v_gene: TRBV7-3; d_gene: -; CDR3aa: CASSVLGSTGELFF; CDR3nt: TGTGCCAGCAGCGTACTAGGTTCCACCGGGGAGCTGTTTTTT
abundance: -; j_gene: TRBJ1-2; len: 13; v_gene: TRBV3-1/TRBV3-2; d_gene: TRBD1; CDR3aa: CASKQGGTDGYTF; CDR3nt: TGTGCCAGCAAACAGGGGGGGACGGATGGCTACACCTTC
abundance: -; j_gene: TRBJ1-2; len: 13; v_gene: TRBV6-2/TRBV6-3; d_gene: -; CDR3aa: CASSPDRLYGYTF; CDR3nt: TGTGCCAGCAGTCCCGACAGGCTCTATGGCTACACCTTC
abundance: -; j_gene: TRBJ1-2; len: 13; v_gene: TRBV12-3/TRBV12-4; d_gene: -; CDR3aa: CASSLDPSLGYTF; CDR3nt: TGTGCCAGCAGTTTGGATCCATCCCTTGGCTACACCTTC
abundance: -; j_gene: TRBJ2-1; len: 13; v_gene: TRBV12-5; d_gene: -; CDR3aa: CASGALGHNEQFF; CDR3nt: TGTGCTAGTGGTGCCCTAGGGCACAATGAGCAGTTCTTC
abundance: -; j_gene: TRBJ1-1; len: 11; v_gene: TRBV20-1; d_gene: -; CDR3aa: CSARVNGEAFF; CDR3nt: TGCAGTGCTAGGGTGAACGGTGAAGCTTTCTTT
abundance: -; j_gene: TRBJ2-3; len: 15; v_gene: TRBV5-4; d_gene: -; CDR3aa: CASSLEGARGDTQYF; CDR3nt: TGTGCCAGCAGCTTGGAAGGGGCCAGGGGTGATACGCAGTATTTT